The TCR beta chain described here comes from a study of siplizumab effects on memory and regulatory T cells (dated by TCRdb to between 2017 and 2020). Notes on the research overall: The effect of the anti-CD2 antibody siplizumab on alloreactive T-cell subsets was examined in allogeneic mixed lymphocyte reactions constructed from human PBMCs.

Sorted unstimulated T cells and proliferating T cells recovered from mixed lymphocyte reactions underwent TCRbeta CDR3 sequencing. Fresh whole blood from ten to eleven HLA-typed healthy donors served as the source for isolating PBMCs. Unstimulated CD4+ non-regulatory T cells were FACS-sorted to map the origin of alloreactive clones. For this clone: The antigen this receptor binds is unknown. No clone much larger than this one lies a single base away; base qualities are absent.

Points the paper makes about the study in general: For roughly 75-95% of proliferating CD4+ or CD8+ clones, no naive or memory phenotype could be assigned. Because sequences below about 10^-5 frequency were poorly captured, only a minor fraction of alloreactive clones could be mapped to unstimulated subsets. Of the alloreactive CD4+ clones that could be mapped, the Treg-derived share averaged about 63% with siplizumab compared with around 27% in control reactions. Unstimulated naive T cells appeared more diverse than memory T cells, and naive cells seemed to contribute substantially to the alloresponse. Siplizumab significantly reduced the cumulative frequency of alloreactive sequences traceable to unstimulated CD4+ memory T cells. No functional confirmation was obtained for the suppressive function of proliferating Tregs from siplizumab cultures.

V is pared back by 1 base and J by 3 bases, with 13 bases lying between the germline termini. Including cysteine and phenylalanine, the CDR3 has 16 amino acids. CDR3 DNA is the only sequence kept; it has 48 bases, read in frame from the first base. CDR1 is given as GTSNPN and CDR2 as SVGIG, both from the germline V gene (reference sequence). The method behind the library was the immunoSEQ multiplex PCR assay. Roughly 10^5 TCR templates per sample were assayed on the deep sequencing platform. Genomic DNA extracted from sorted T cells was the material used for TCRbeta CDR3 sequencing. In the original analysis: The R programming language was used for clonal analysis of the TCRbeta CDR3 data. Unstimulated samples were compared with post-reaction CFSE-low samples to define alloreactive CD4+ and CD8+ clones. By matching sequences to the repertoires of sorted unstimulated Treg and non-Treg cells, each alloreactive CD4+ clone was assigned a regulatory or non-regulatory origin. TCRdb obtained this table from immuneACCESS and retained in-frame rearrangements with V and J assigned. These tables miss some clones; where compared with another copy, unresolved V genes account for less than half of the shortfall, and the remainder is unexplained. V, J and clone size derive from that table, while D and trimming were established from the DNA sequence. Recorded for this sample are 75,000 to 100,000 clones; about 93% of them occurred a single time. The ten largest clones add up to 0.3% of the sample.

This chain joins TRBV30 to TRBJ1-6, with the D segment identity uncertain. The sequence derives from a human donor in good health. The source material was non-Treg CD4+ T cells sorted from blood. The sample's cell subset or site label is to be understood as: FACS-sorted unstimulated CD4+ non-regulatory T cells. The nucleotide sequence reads TGTGCCTGGAGTGGGCGTTTAGGCGGCTATAATTCACCCCTCCACTTT. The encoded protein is CAWSGRLGGYNSPLHF.